These T cell receptor beta chains were read from a single sample in a study of response to subunit inactivated influenza vaccine. TCRdb reprocessed the RT-PCR reads via MiXCR and lists one record per CDR3 protein. The sample shows roughly 760,000 distinct CDR3 sequences, 21% of them seen only once. The sequencing used PBMCs from blood, collected 5 days after vaccination. These receptors originate from a man aged 45 to 65 who received an inactivated influenza vaccine. Both conserved end residues are part of each CDR3. Each record gives: clone size, V gene, D gene, J gene, CDR3 protein, CDR3 DNA. D genes are given only for firm matches. Clone sizes are given selectively: once, few, many, or a class where the clone is expanded.

>many|TRBV20-1|-|TRBJ2-5
CSARDTRGTYMETQYF
TGCAGTGCTAGAGATACCCGCGGGACTTATATGGAGACCCAGTACTTC
>few|TRBV11-2|TRBD1|TRBJ2-7
CASSLEQGNYEQYF
TGTGCCAGCAGCTTAGAACAGGGGAACTACGAGCAGTACTTC
>-|TRBV6-1|-|TRBJ1-6
CASCQVEESPLHF
TGTGCGTCGTGCCAGGTTGAAGAATCACCCCTCCACTTT
>few|TRBV7-9|TRBD2|TRBJ2-7
CASSLLAGGPPYEQYF
TGTGCCAGCAGCTTGCTAGCGGGAGGCCCCCCCTACGAGCAGTACTTC
>few|TRBV5-5|-|TRBJ1-4
CASSTGGGANEKLFF
TGTGCCAGCAGCACCGGGGGAGGAGCTAATGAAAAACTGTTTTTT
>-|TRBV7-7|TRBD1|TRBJ2-1
CASNDLGTGDSPNPNEQFF
TGTGCCAGCAACGACCTGGGGACAGGGGACTCGCCTAACCCTAATGAGCAGTTCTTC
>-|TRBV20-1|TRBD2|TRBJ2-7
CSARRRSGSSYEQYF
TGCAGTGCTAGACGCCGTAGCGGGTCGTCCTACGAGCAGTACTTC
>-|TRBV15|-|TRBJ2-3
CATRGRKRHTDTQYF
TGTGCCACCAGAGGACGAAAGCGACACACAGATACGCAGTATTTT
>few|TRBV4-3|-|TRBJ2-3
CASSQDQGLTDTQYF
TGCGCCAGCAGCCAAGATCAGGGTTTGACAGATACGCAGTATTTT
>few|TRBV5-5|TRBD2|TRBJ2-5
CASSLGRLAGPQETQYF
TGTGCCAGCAGCTTGGGAAGACTAGCGGGACCTCAAGAGACCCAGTACTTC
>-|TRBV25-1|-|TRBJ1-5
CASSESAMWGAYSNQPQHF
TGTGCCAGCAGTGAATCGGCCATGTGGGGGGCCTATAGCAATCAGCCCCAGCATTTT
>-|TRBV30|TRBD2|TRBJ2-3
CAWSAGAPGLGSQYF
TGTGCCTGGAGTGCAGGGGCCCCGGGACTAGGTTCGCAGTATTTT
>few|TRBV6-2/TRBV6-3|TRBD1|TRBJ2-5
CASSPTGTGRRTQYF
TGTGCCAGCAGTCCAACCGGGACAGGGCGTAGGACCCAGTACTTC
>few|TRBV4-2|TRBD2|TRBJ2-4
CASSQDRRLAGPLAKNIQYF
TGTGCCAGCAGCCAAGATCGTCGACTAGCGGGCCCACTAGCCAAAAACATTCAGTACTTC
>many|TRBV24-1|TRBD2|TRBJ2-5
CATSDPYAGGETQYF
TGTGCCACCAGTGATCCGTACGCGGGGGGAGAGACCCAGTACTTC
>-|TRBV20-1|TRBD1|TRBJ1-6
CSAREGTVDSPLHF
TGCAGTGCTAGAGAAGGGACAGTTGATTCACCCCTCCACTTT
>-|TRBV6-5|TRBD2|TRBJ2-1
CASSSLAGSPYNEQFF
TGTGCCAGCAGTTCTTTAGCGGGATCCCCCTACAATGAGCAGTTCTTC
>-|TRBV6-1|TRBD2|TRBJ2-7
CASLAFRLADFEQYF
TGTGCCAGCCTGGCGTTTCGACTAGCGGACTTCGAGCAGTACTTC
>-|TRBV3-1|-|TRBJ1-2
CASSQVQRGYTF
TGTGCCAGCAGCCAAGTGCAACGCGGCTACACCTTC
>-|TRBV7-2|TRBD1|TRBJ2-5
CASSITGAPETQYF
TGTGCCAGCAGCATCACAGGGGCACCGGAGACCCAGTACTTC
>-|TRBV27|-|TRBJ2-2
CASSLSLFSGGPNTGELFF
TGTGCCAGCAGTTTATCGCTCTTCTCGGGGGGCCCGAACACCGGGGAGCTGTTTTTT
>few|TRBV6-1|-|TRBJ1-3
CASSLDYSGNTIYF
TGTGCCAGCAGTCTGGACTACTCTGGAAACACCATATATTTT
>few|TRBV18|-|TRBJ1-6
CASSPRAQDSPLHF
TGTGCCAGCTCACCAAGGGCGCAGGATTCACCCCTCCACTTT
>-|TRBV24-1|-|TRBJ2-1
CATRGEGYEQFF
TGTGCCACCAGGGGAGAGGGATATGAGCAGTTCTTC
>few|TRBV7-9|-|TRBJ1-2
CASSLAKPGPLVWGYTF
TGTGCCAGCAGCTTAGCGAAGCCGGGACCGCTCGTCTGGGGCTACACCTTC
>-|TRBV5-5|-|TRBJ2-2
CASSLVASAETGELFF
TGTGCCAGCAGCTTGGTGGCTAGCGCTGAGACCGGGGAGCTGTTTTTT
>-|TRBV5-4|TRBD1|TRBJ1-2
CASSLARGQGQGYTF
TGTGCCAGCAGCTTGGCCAGGGGACAGGGTCAGGGCTACACCTTC
>few|TRBV20-1|TRBD2|TRBJ2-5
CSARDSGGPWETQYF
TGCAGTGCTAGAGACTCGGGGGGGCCTTGGGAGACCCAGTACTTC
>few|TRBV28|TRBD2|TRBJ2-7
CASRSAAGGTYEQYF
TGTGCCAGCAGGTCCGCGGCGGGAGGGACTTACGAGCAGTACTTC
>few|TRBV20-1|-|TRBJ2-5
CSAPGGGTQYF
TGCAGTGCTCCCGGTGGTGGGACCCAGTACTTC
>few|TRBV3-1|-|TRBJ1-1
CASSQLGGTEAFF
TGTGCCAGCAGCCAACTAGGGGGAACTGAAGCTTTCTTT
>once|TRBV20-1|TRBD2|TRBJ2-3
CSLSTSGRPTDTQYF
TGCAGCCTCTCGACTAGCGGGAGACCCACAGATACGCAGTATTTT
>few|TRBV20-1|TRBD2|TRBJ2-7
CSARPPGGRLYEQYF
TGCAGTGCTAGACCTCCGGGGGGTAGACTTTACGAGCAGTACTTC
>-|TRBV11-1|TRBD1|TRBJ2-1
CASSLRYRGRVNYNEQFF
TGTGCCAGCAGCTTAAGGTACAGGGGAAGGGTAAACTACAATGAGCAGTTCTTC
>-|TRBV30|-|TRBJ1-1
CAWSTYSRGAGNTEAFF
TGTGCCTGGAGTACGTATTCTAGGGGCGCTGGGAACACTGAAGCTTTCTTT
>-|TRBV6-2/TRBV6-3|TRBD2|TRBJ2-3
CASSSPSGRVGSDTQYF
TGTGCCAGCAGTTCGCCTAGCGGGAGGGTTGGGTCAGATACGCAGTATTTT
>few|TRBV7-9|-|TRBJ2-3
CASTVSTDTQYF
TGTGCCAGCACCGTTAGCACAGATACGCAGTATTTT
>many|TRBV7-2|-|TRBJ2-7
CASSLDSASGREQYF
TGTGCCAGCAGCCTGGATTCTGCCTCGGGGAGGGAGCAGTACTTC
>few|TRBV18|-|TRBJ1-6
CASSPLPDYNSPLHF
TGTGCCAGCTCACCACTCCCGGACTATAATTCACCCCTCCACTTT
>few|TRBV6-1|-|TRBJ2-7
CASSENTGSYEQYF
TGTGCCAGCAGTGAAAACACTGGTTCCTACGAGCAGTACTTC
>-|TRBV12-3/TRBV12-4|TRBD1|TRBJ2-5
CASSWGTGWSGPQETQYF
TGTGCCAGCAGTTGGGGGACAGGGTGGTCGGGACCCCAAGAGACCCAGTACTTC
>-|TRBV10-2|-|TRBJ1-5
CASSGTARGPQHF
TGCGCCAGCAGTGGGACAGCCAGAGGGCCCCAGCATTTT
>-|TRBV12-3/TRBV12-4|-|TRBJ1-1
CASTPGFSEAFF
TGTGCCAGCACCCCAGGGTTTTCTGAAGCTTTCTTT
>few|TRBV4-3|-|TRBJ2-2
CASSQVRGWGVGELFF
TGCGCCAGCAGCCAAGTTAGGGGATGGGGTGTCGGGGAGCTGTTTTTT
>-|TRBV20-1|-|TRBJ2-5
CSARDTRRGGETQYF
TGCAGTGCTAGAGATACCCGACGGGGTGGGGAGACCCAGTACTTC
>-|TRBV29-1|TRBD1|TRBJ1-1
CSAGTAEAFF
TGCAGCGCCGGGACAGCTGAAGCTTTCTTT
>-|TRBV20-1|-|TRBJ2-1
CSARIVGGDSYNEQFF
TGCAGTGCTAGGATAGTAGGGGGAGACTCCTACAATGAGCAGTTCTTC
>-|TRBV3-1|TRBD2|TRBJ2-1
CASSQTLTSGSNEQFF
TGTGCCAGCAGCCAAACCCTTACTAGCGGGAGCAATGAGCAGTTCTTC
>-|TRBV10-3|-|TRBJ1-1
CAIVGQLNTEAFF
TGTGCCATCGTCGGACAACTGAACACTGAAGCTTTCTTT
>-|TRBV5-7|-|TRBJ2-6
CASSLISEFGTPASGANVLTF
TGTGCCAGCAGCTTAATCTCTGAGTTTGGGACGCCGGCGTCTGGGGCCAACGTCCTGACTTTC
>few|TRBV20-1|-|TRBJ2-1
CSASGISEQFF
TGCAGTGCTAGCGGCATCTCTGAGCAGTTCTTC
>few|TRBV20-1|-|TRBJ1-1
CSARRTENTEAFF
TGCAGTGCTAGAAGGACAGAGAACACTGAAGCTTTCTTT
>many|TRBV4-1|-|TRBJ1-1
CASSPQITGAEAFF
TGCGCCAGCAGCCCACAAATAACTGGCGCTGAAGCTTTCTTT
>many|TRBV5-1|TRBD2|TRBJ2-1
CASSSSTSGTLNEQFF
TGCGCCAGCAGTTCCTCGACTAGCGGGACCCTCAATGAGCAGTTCTTC
>-|TRBV6-5|-|TRBJ2-5
CASSYGPLRETQYF
TGTGCCAGCAGTTACGGGCCCCTCCGAGAGACCCAGTACTTC